These 13 T cell receptor beta chains were all obtained from the same sample, sequenced in a study of T cell repertoires in cytomegalovirus infection. TCRdb processed the reads anew with MiXCR; each CDR3 protein has one entry. The sample has just over 300,000 distinct CDR3 sequences; roughly a sixth are singletons. Sequenced input: PBMCs. Receptors were obtained from a human donor in good health (CMV status not recorded). Some clones in this sample may be carry-over from other donors' samples.

The table lists this clonotype with a few counts. The J gene is TRBJ1-1, the V gene TRBV12-3 or TRBV12-4; D remains unclear. V dropped 5 bases and J dropped 7 bases, with 11 bases sitting between them. The CDR3 extends over 12 amino acids. DNA for the CDR3: TGTGCCAGCAGTCGAGACGGGATTGAAGCTTTCTTT. Residues: CASSRDGIEAFF.

This clonotype turned up a few times. J is TRBJ2-2 and V is TRBV6-6; D is unclear. V was pared by 8 bases and J by 7 bases, with 8 bases between. This CDR3 has 11 residues. CDR1 is MNHNY, CDR2 SVGAGI, per germline (reference sequence). The DNA for the CDR3 is TGTGCCAGCGGCGTATACGGGGAGCTGTTTTTT. Encoded protein: CASGVYGELFF.

The chain is built from TRBV6-5 and TRBJ2-7, with 8 bases lining up with TRBD1. The CDR3 extends over 15 amino acids. V trimming: 5 bases; J trimming: 3 bases; junction bases outside the gene matches: 9. Per the germline V gene, CDR1 is MNHEY and CDR2 is SVGAGI. The CDR3 DNA sequence: TGTGCCAGCAGTCAGGGGGCACGTGGGATCTACGAGCAGTACTTC. Translation: CASSQGARGIYEQYF.

This chain connects TRBV20-1 to TRBJ2-1; 9 bases align to TRBD2. The CDR3 runs 13 residues. After removal of 4 bases from V and 7 bases from J, the junction contained 5 bases not matched to a gene. Germline V CDR1 and CDR2: DFQATT, SNEGSKA (reference sequence). The CDR3 here is CSAKAGGINEQFF. In DNA form, the CDR3 reads TGCAGTGCTAAGGCGGGGGGGATAAATGAGCAGTTCTTC.

This clonotype was detected ten times or more. The chain couples TRBV28 to TRBJ1-5; D unresolved. Looked up from germline, CDR1 is MDHEN and CDR2 is SYDVKM. V lost 11 bases and J 0 bases, leaving 17 bases between the germline ends. The CDR3 spans 15 residues. CDR3 sequence (DNA): TGTGCCGGAGCTGCACGAGAAAATAGCAATCAGCCCCAGCATTTT. It translates to CAGAARENSNQPQHF.

In this sample, this clonotype turned up many times. The CDR3 loop reads CASSLGGTGGFSGANVLTF. For the CDR3, the DNA is TGTGCCAGCAGCTTAGGAGGGACAGGGGGATTCTCTGGGGCCAACGTCCTGACTTTC. This chain joins TRBV11-3 and TRBJ2-6, with TRBD1 matching over 11 bases. Germline CDR1 is SGHNT and CDR2 is YENEEA. CDR3 length: 19 amino acids. The V and J ends lost 1 base and 0 bases, in that order; junction bases with no gene match: 5.

Points on this clonotype: A much larger clone sits a single nucleotide away, making a read error possible. The V and J genes are TRBV7-8 and TRBJ2-7, with D possibly matching TRBD1 (6 bases). The germline V gene encodes CDR1 SGHVS and CDR2 FQNEAQ. The CDR3 extends over 15 amino acids. The CDR3 coding sequence is TGTGACAGCAGCTCCTGGCAGGGGATTTCCTACGAGCAGTACTTC. Translated, it gives CDSSSWQGISYEQYF.

There are a few counts of this clonotype. The V gene is TRBV28, the J gene TRBJ2-1; 8 nucleotides agree with TRBD1. Germline loops: CDR1 MDHEN, CDR2 SYDVKM. V lost 8 bases, J lost 0 bases, and 9 bases stayed unmatched. The CDR3 length is 16 residues. The CDR3 bases are TGTGCCAGCCATACCGGGACAGGCATCTCCTACAATGAGCAGTTCTTC. Protein product: CASHTGTGISYNEQFF.

The rearrangement joins TRBV19 to TRBJ2-7; 7 nucleotides align to TRBD2. V dropped 10 bases and J dropped 2; count of bases not matched to a gene: 5. The CDR3 is 12 residues long. Per germline, CDR1 LNHDA and CDR2 SQIVND (reference sequence). CDR3 amino acids: CAIREETYEQYF. CDR3 sequence (DNA): TGTGCCATCCGGGAGGAGACCTACGAGCAGTACTTC.

This clonotype occurred many times. The chain recombines TRBV6-2 or TRBV6-3 with TRBJ1-2, with D unclear. The germline gives CDR1 MNHEY, CDR2 SVGEGT. V was clipped by 2 bases and J by 6 bases, with 19 bases between them. This CDR3 has 16 amino acids. DNA for the CDR3: TGTGCCAGCAGTTACGCGTTCACGGTGAACCTGCATGGCTACACCTTC. This translates into CASSYAFTVNLHGYTF.

The J gene is TRBJ2-5, the V gene TRBV2; D unresolved. Germline lookup yields CDR1 SNHLY and CDR2 FYNNEI. This CDR3 is built from 14 residues. V lost 3 bases and J 6 bases, leaving 14 bases between the germline ends. CDR3 sequence: CASSDFVGRKTQYF. The CDR3 DNA reads as TGTGCCAGCAGTGATTTTGTAGGGCGAAAGACCCAGTACTTC.

This clonotype has just a few counts. The chain uses TRBV6-8 and TRBJ2-1; no firm D call. The germline V and J ends were trimmed by 0 bases and 5 bases, with 8 bases remaining between them. The germline V gene encodes CDR1 MNHGY and CDR2 SAAAGT. CDR3 length equals 14 residues. As DNA, the CDR3 is TGTGCCAGCAGTTACTCATTCACGAACAATGAGCAGTTCTTC. Its translation is CASSYSFTNNEQFF.

The chain combines TRBV27 with TRBJ2-5; D gene ambiguous. The V end lost 0 bases, the J end lost 5 bases, and 19 bases lay between the germline ends. CDR1 is MNHEY and CDR2 is SMNVEV in the germline V gene (reference sequence). The CDR3 has 17 amino acids. The CDR3 sequence is CASSLSTSGLIRETQYF. As DNA, the CDR3 is TGTGCCAGCAGTTTATCGACGTCGGGTTTGATTAGGGAGACCCAGTACTTC.